These 8 T cell receptor beta chains came from one sample sequenced in a study of blood T cell repertoires in COVID-19. Libraries were prepared by immunoSEQ multiplex PCR; TCRdb keeps only in-frame clonotypes and omits some of them. The repertoire holds 150,000 to 200,000 clones, with more than 65% as singletons. Sequenced sample: peripheral blood. These receptors all stem from a human donor with acute or convalescent COVID-19. The donor label of this sample is uncertain.

The rearrangement links TRBV4-2 to TRBJ2-1; the match to TRBD2 covers 7 bases. The CDR3 length is 17 residues. Germline V gene data show CDR1 as LGHNA and CDR2 as YNFKEQ. Trimming removed 0 bases from V and 3 bases from J; junction bases left unmatched: 8. In DNA form, the CDR3 reads TGTGCCAGCAGCCAAGATTGGGGCGGGAGTGGCTACAATGAGCAGTTCTTC. Protein product: CASSQDWGGSGYNEQFF.

This rearrangement joins TRBV2 to TRBJ2-5; a possible D gene is TRBD2 (6 bases). The V gene lost 4 bases and the J gene lost 2 bases, with 8 bases spanning the gap. This CDR3 spans 13 amino acids. Germline CDR1 reads SNHLY; CDR2 reads FYNNEI. CDR3 DNA sequence: TGTGCCAGCAGTGGTAGCGGACAAGAGACCCAGTACTTC. Translating gives CASSGSGQETQYF.

The rearrangement joins TRBV6-6 to TRBJ2-1; a possible D gene is TRBD2 (6 bases). This CDR3 is 16 amino acids long. Germline values: CDR1 MNHNY, CDR2 SVGAGI (reference sequence). Deletions cut 5 bases from V and 1 base from J, with 15 bases between. The CDR3 DNA sequence: TGTGCCAGCAGTAAGGGGACTCAACCATCCTACAATGAGCAGTTCTTC. Its translation: CASSKGTQPSYNEQFF.

This clone was observed a few times. The chain uses TRBV12-3 or TRBV12-4 and TRBJ1-5; no firm D call. The CDR3 consists of 13 residues. V was clipped by 3 bases and J by 2 bases, with 5 bases between them. The CDR3 here is CASSFEGNQPQHF. The CDR3 DNA follows: TGTGCCAGCAGTTTTGAGGGCAATCAGCCCCAGCATTTT.

The J gene is TRBJ2-3, the V gene TRBV15; 8 bases map to TRBD1. V lost 4 bases and J lost 0; bases outside the gene matches: 9. The germline V gene encodes CDR1 LNHNV and CDR2 YYDKDF (reference sequence). The CDR3 is 17 amino acids. In DNA, the CDR3 is TGTGCCACCAGCAAACGGGACAGGCGGGGAAGCACAGATACGCAGTATTTT. Translated, it gives CATSKRDRRGSTDTQYF.

The genes are TRBV19 and TRBJ2-1; 11 positions agree with TRBD2. V shed 7 bases and J 10 bases; nucleotides not matched to a gene: 12. CDR3 length equals 15 residues. Germline CDR1 LNHDA, CDR2 SQIVND (reference sequence). DNA for the CDR3: TGTGCCAGTACCTCCGGGACTAGCGGAGGAGGCGAGCAGTTCTTC. It specifies CASTSGTSGGGEQFF.

The CDR3 sequence: CASSQGPGQGNEKLFF. The CDR3 DNA sequence: TGTGCCAGCAGCCAAGGTCCGGGACAGGGCAATGAAAAACTGTTTTTT. The chain has TRBV4-2 and TRBJ1-4, with TRBD1 identical over 9 bases. CDR1 and CDR2 from the germline V gene are LGHNA and YNFKEQ. The CDR3 loop spans 16 amino acids. V lost 1 base and J lost 5; bases outside the gene matches: 5.

This rearrangement joins TRBV5-1 to TRBJ2-2, with 9 bases identical to TRBD2. V trimming: 1 base; J trimming: 1 base; junction bases outside the gene matches: 2. Germline loops: CDR1 SGHRS, CDR2 YFSETQ. CDR3 length equals 16 residues. CDR3 in DNA: TGCGCCAGCAGCTTGACTAGCGGGCTGAACACCGGGGAGCTGTTTTTT. Protein sequence: CASSLTSGLNTGELFF.